The 3 T cell receptor beta chains in this list originate from one sample, sequenced in a study of post-analysis software for immune sequencing data. The study, taken as a whole, reports: In patients, about 5 TRBV segments were more frequent than in controls, with TRBV5-6, TRBV5-1 and TRBV20-1 among them.

TCR beta cDNA libraries included unique molecular identifiers. MiXCR, applied by TCRdb to the PCR reads, yields one record per CDR3 protein. This sample yields approximately 460,000 distinct CDR3 sequences, of which nearly 45% are seen a single time; around an eighth belongs to the top ten. The antigens for these receptors are not known. Sample: blood. These receptor sequences come from a girl under 18 with multiple sclerosis.

This clonotype was counted only a few times. Mismatch with germline at one junction end may stem from a read error. V gene TRBV20-1 combines with J gene TRBJ2-7; no reliable D call. This CDR3 comprises 8 residues. Germline values: CDR1 DFQATT, CDR2 SNEGSKA (reference sequence). In DNA form, the CDR3 reads TGCGGTGCTACTAAGCAGTACTTC. It is translated as CGATKQYF.

Remarks on this clonotype: Sequence at one end of the junction differs from germline and may be a read error. The chain couples TRBV20-1 to TRBJ2-6; the D is unclear. This CDR3 comprises 14 residues. Germline V gives CDR1 DFQATT, CDR2 SNEGSKA (reference sequence). Here the CDR3 DNA reads TGCAGTGCTAGATTGCGCTCTGGGACCAACGTCCTGACTTTC. As protein: CSARLRSGTNVLTF.

This chain's CDR3 is CASSTNTGTGGETQYF. As DNA, the CDR3 is TGTGCCAGCAGTACAAATACCGGGACAGGGGGGGAGACCCAGTACTTC. This chain uses TRBV6-5 with TRBJ2-5; TRBD1 aligns across 11 bases. The junction had 10 bases not matched to a gene; V was cut back by 5 bases and J by 5 bases. The CDR3 runs to 16 residues. CDR1 and CDR2 from the germline V gene are MNHEY and SVGAGI.